This T cell receptor (beta chain) comes out of a study of Graves' ophthalmopathy and Graves' hyperthyroidism. As for the study in general: Pretreatment peripheral blood was obtained at initial diagnosis. Study-level findings and limits: In separating ophthalmopathy from stable hyperthyroidism, a 13-signature model achieved nearly 90% sensitivity and about 80% specificity. Appearing in blood as well were most expanded thyroid clonotypes above 0.001 frequency.

This clonotype was detected a few times. Antigen unknown. Transcripts of RNA were the source for amplifying TCR beta CDR3 regions. HTBI primers were used in a first-round RT-PCR, which preceded a second-round multiplex PCR. TCRdb analysed the multiplex PCR reads with MiXCR anew, one entry per CDR3 protein. The table shows under 800,000 distinct CDR3 sequences, with about a fifth occurring only once. PBMCs were obtained from 9 to 10 ml of fresh peripheral blood. Material: peripheral blood. The clonotype was recovered from a woman under 30 with stable Graves' hyperthyroidism. Some clones in this sample may be carry-over from other donors' samples.

For the CDR3, the DNA is TGTGCCAGCAGTCCTTCGTCAGGTCGGCCCAGGCAAGAGACCCAGTACTTC. Encoded protein: CASSPSSGRPRQETQYF. V is TRBV28 and J is TRBJ2-5, with D unclear. The CDR3 spans 17 residues. V was pared by 5 bases and J by 2 bases, with 21 bases between. The germline V gene has CDR1 MDHEN and CDR2 SYDVKM.